This T cell receptor beta chain is drawn from a study of T-cell memory formation after mild COVID-19. Overall study: In these data, TCR clusters were largely donor specific. Study-wide results and limits: A subset of responding clones appeared in pre-infection memory, suggesting cross-reactive memory joined. Clones shrinking from day 15 to 85 showed even CD4/CD8 mixes; later expanders tilted CD4+. Among CD4+ contracting clones, most were CM and EM, and CD8+ ones EMRA.

This clonotype showed up just a few times. The antigen is not known. TCRdb used MiXCR to reprocess the 5' RACE reads, holding one entry per CDR3 protein. The data show roughly 110,000 distinct CDR3 sequences, about 15% seen once. This CDR3 has 15 residues. Germline V CDR1 and CDR2: SGHTA, FQGNSA. After removal of 7 bases from V and 10 bases from J, the junction contained 14 bases not matched to a gene. The rearrangement uses TRBV7-2 and TRBJ2-3; 10 bases line up with TRBD2. The specimen sequenced was PBMCs or a T cell subset sorted from them (not recorded which). This clonotype was sampled from an adult woman who had mild COVID-19 (a few samples of this study predate the infection). Cell type and time point are not known. DNA for the CDR3: TGTGCCAGCACCAGCACCGCTAGCGGGAGATATGCGCAGTATTTT. Protein sequence: CASTSTASGRYAQYF.